This is a list of T cell receptor beta chains from one sample in a study of blood T cells in healthy people across ages. TCRdb processed the 5' RACE reads anew with MiXCR; each CDR3 protein has one entry. Of over 1.5 million distinct CDR3 sequences in the sample, around half were seen once. The material sequenced was blood. These receptors were taken from a woman in her 40s in good health. The CDR3 runs from the conserved cysteine through the conserved F or W. Fields, in order: clone size, V gene, D gene, J gene, CDR3 protein, CDR3 DNA. The D gene is left open where the match is weak. Rows give clone size only sometimes, using once, few, many, or a class for an expanded clone.

.,TRBV6-5,TRBD2,TRBJ2-6,CASSPFSGGVLTF,TGTGCCAGCAGTCCCTTTAGCGGGGGCGTCCTGACTTTC
.,TRBV20-1,TRBD2,TRBJ2-3,CSATSGDTDTQYF,TGCAGTGCTACTAGCGGGGACACAGATACGCAGTATTTT
.,TRBV6-1,TRBD2,TRBJ2-3,CASSPAGRTSSDTQYF,TGTGCCAGCAGTCCCGCCGGGAGGACTAGCTCAGATACGCAGTATTTT
.,TRBV5-1,TRBD2,TRBJ2-3,CASSLDLAGDHPDTQYF,TGCGCCAGCAGCTTGGATCTAGCGGGGGATCACCCAGATACGCAGTATTTT
.,TRBV7-8,.,TRBJ2-5,CASSYKPRETQYF,TGTGCCAGCAGCTATAAACCCCGGGAGACCCAGTACTTC
.,TRBV5-5,TRBD1,TRBJ1-5,CASRYSGGAGQPQHF,TGTGCCAGCAGATACTCAGGGGGCGCAGGTCAGCCCCAGCATTTT
.,TRBV9,.,TRBJ1-4,CASSPRQQSLLNEKLFF,TGTGCCAGCAGCCCCCGACAGCAGTCCCTTTTAAATGAAAAACTGTTTTTT
.,TRBV12-3/TRBV12-4,TRBD1,TRBJ2-5,CASSRTGFREPQETQYF,TGTGCCAGCAGTCGGACAGGGTTTAGGGAACCACAAGAGACCCAGTACTTC
.,TRBV18,TRBD1,TRBJ2-5,CASSRGTGRQETQYF,TGTGCCAGCTCACGCGGGACAGGGCGCCAAGAGACCCAGTACTTC
.,TRBV6-2/TRBV6-3,TRBD2,TRBJ2-5,CASSYSMREQYF,TGTGCCAGCAGTTACTCGATGCGGGAGCAGTACTTC
.,TRBV24-1,TRBD1,TRBJ2-7,CATSDPGQGAVDEQYF,TGTGCCACCAGTGATCCGGGACAGGGGGCGGTCGACGAGCAGTACTTC
.,TRBV6-6,.,TRBJ1-4,CASSDSAGNEKLFF,TGTGCCAGCAGTGACTCGGCAGGGAATGAAAAACTGTTTTTT
few,TRBV6-2/TRBV6-3,.,TRBJ1-2,CASSPATNYGYTF,TGTGCCAGCAGCCCGGCTACTAACTATGGCTACACCTTC
once,TRBV4-3,.,TRBJ1-2,CASSREPQQGNGYTF,TGCGCCAGCAGCAGGGAACCCCAACAGGGAAATGGCTACACCTTC
few,TRBV7-3,.,TRBJ1-6,CASSLNPNSPLHF,TGTGCCAGCAGCTTAAACCCTAATTCACCCCTCCACTTT
.,TRBV9,TRBD2,TRBJ2-5,CASSVDGSLAVDEQYF,TGTGCCAGCAGCGTAGATGGCAGCCTAGCGGTGGATGAGCAGTACTTC
.,TRBV6-6,TRBD1,TRBJ2-7,CASSPRPGDSSYEQYF,TGTGCCAGCAGTCCAAGACCAGGGGACAGCTCCTACGAGCAGTACTTC
.,TRBV7-9,TRBD1,TRBJ2-7,CASSEGDRRQYF,TGTGCCAGCAGCGAGGGGGACAGGAGGCAGTACTTC
.,TRBV5-1,.,TRBJ1-6,CASSTSLGAFNSPLHF,TGCGCCAGCAGCACCAGCTTGGGGGCTTTTAATTCACCCCTCCACTTT
few,TRBV29-1,.,TRBJ1-2,CSVDEGGLGYTF,TGCAGCGTTGATGAGGGGGGTCTTGGCTACACCTTC
once,TRBV10-2,.,TRBJ2-2,CASSESTGDSTGELFF,TGCGCCAGCAGTGAGTCGACGGGGGATAGCACCGGGGAGCTGTTTTTT
few,TRBV5-1,.,TRBJ2-6,CASSLRSPQSRSGANVLTF,TGCGCCAGCAGCTTGAGGAGTCCTCAAAGCCGCTCTGGGGCCAACGTCCTGACTTTC
few,TRBV29-1,.,TRBJ2-1,CSVEGRRVSYNEQFF,TGCAGCGTTGAAGGTCGCAGGGTAAGCTACAATGAGCAGTTCTTC
.,TRBV6-1,TRBD2,TRBJ2-5,CASITLGGELQETQYF,TGTGCCAGCATCACCCTGGGAGGGGAATTACAAGAGACCCAGTACTTC
few,TRBV6-6,TRBD1,TRBJ2-4,CASSLTGEKQYF,TGTGCCAGCAGCCTGACAGGGGAAAAGCAGTACTTC
few,TRBV7-2,TRBD2,TRBJ2-3,CASSLRGLAGYEGDTQYF,TGTGCCAGCAGCTTAAGGGGACTAGCGGGTTACGAGGGAGATACGCAGTATTTT
few,TRBV19,.,TRBJ1-5,CASSAEHSNQPQHF,TGTGCCAGTAGTGCGGAGCATAGCAATCAGCCCCAGCATTTT
.,TRBV5-1,.,TRBJ2-5,CTSSPGQWETQYF,TGCACCAGCAGCCCGGGACAATGGGAGACCCAGTACTTC
few,TRBV5-1,.,TRBJ2-7,CASRPFSSYEQYF,TGCGCCAGCAGACCCTTCAGCTCCTACGAGCAGTACTTC
.,TRBV4-3,.,TRBJ1-3,CASSQDSNQGNTIYF,TGCGCCAGCAGCCAAGATTCCAACCAGGGAAACACCATATATTTT
.,TRBV28,.,TRBJ1-2,CASTPKYYGYTF,TGTGCCAGCACCCCAAAGTACTATGGCTACACCTTC
.,TRBV6-2/TRBV6-3,.,TRBJ1-4,CASSYQRVEKLFF,TGTGCCAGCAGTTACCAGAGGGTTGAAAAACTGTTTTTT
few,TRBV6-5,.,TRBJ2-3,CASSYSTRGGTDTQYF,TGTGCCAGCAGTTACTCGACCCGGGGAGGAACAGATACGCAGTATTTT
.,TRBV10-3,TRBD1,TRBJ2-1,CVISEGQGRSSYNEQFF,TGTGTCATCAGTGAAGGACAGGGCCGATCCTCCTACAATGAGCAGTTCTTC
.,TRBV21-1,.,TRBJ1-2,CAEKGRYGYTF,TGTGCCGAAAAGGGGCGCTATGGCTACACCTTC
.,TRBV6-2/TRBV6-3,TRBD2,TRBJ2-5,CASSYSTSGGLQTQYF,TGTGCCAGCAGTTACTCGACTAGCGGGGGGCTTCAGACCCAGTACTTC
.,TRBV20-1,.,TRBJ2-5,CSAKSPYQETQYF,TGCAGTGCAAAAAGTCCGTACCAAGAGACCCAGTACTTC
.,TRBV12-3/TRBV12-4,.,TRBJ2-3,CASSQAGASTATQYF,TGTGCCAGCAGCCAGGCGGGGGCTAGCACAGCTACGCAGTATTTT
.,TRBV6-2/TRBV6-3,TRBD1,TRBJ2-7,CASSDSRDRYEQYF,TGTGCCAGCAGTGACAGTAGGGACAGGTACGAGCAGTACTTC
.,TRBV28,.,TRBJ2-1,CASRNTASSYNEQFF,TGTGCCAGCAGGAATACAGCGAGCTCCTACAATGAGCAGTTCTTC